A selection of T cell receptor beta chains follows, all from one sample in a study of long-term antiretroviral therapy in people with HIV. Only in-frame clones appear in the TCRdb table, and some are missing; sequencing was by immunoSEQ multiplex PCR. The table includes roughly 50,000 clones, 80% to 90% detected once. The material sequenced was unsorted PBMCs, taken 0.8 years after starting antiretroviral therapy. All receptors come from a woman younger than 30 with HIV. CDR3s include the opening cysteine and the closing phenylalanine or tryptophan. D genes are given only for firm matches. Clone size is given for some rows only: seen once, a few or many times, or a class if the clone is expanded.

CDR3,DNA,V,J,D,size
CASSSIVEGYGYTF,TGCGCCAGCAGCTCCATAGTTGAAGGATATGGCTACACCTTC,TRBV5-1,TRBJ1-2,.,.
CASKGLTNTEAFF,TGTGCCAGCAAAGGGCTAACGAACACTGAAGCTTTCTTT,TRBV14,TRBJ1-1,.,.
CASTLGSTNEQFF,TGTGCCAGTACCTTAGGTAGTACGAATGAGCAGTTCTTC,TRBV19,TRBJ2-1,.,.
CASSYTGSYEQYF,TGTGCCAGCAGTTACACAGGGTCCTACGAGCAGTACTTC,TRBV6-5,TRBJ2-7,.,.
CASSFNGAEAFF,TGTGCCAGCAGTTTTAACGGCGCTGAAGCTTTCTTT,TRBV27,TRBJ1-1,.,.
CASSLGAGWLVFDTEAFF,TGTGCCAGCAGCTTAGGTGCGGGGTGGTTGGTTTTTGACACTGAAGCTTTCTTT,TRBV5-8,TRBJ1-1,.,.
CASRGTALNTGELFF,TGTGCCAGCAGAGGGACAGCTCTAAACACCGGGGAGCTGTTTTTT,TRBV6-1,TRBJ2-2,TRBD1,.
CASSYSDSGGVISNQPQHF,TGTGCCAGCAGTTACTCAGATTCAGGGGGAGTCATAAGCAATCAGCCCCAGCATTTT,TRBV6-7,TRBJ1-5,TRBD1,.
CASSSSRGYSGNTIYF,TGTGCCAGCAGTTCGAGCCGGGGTTACTCTGGAAACACCATATATTTT,TRBV28,TRBJ1-3,.,.
CAGGGLQYF,TGTGCCGGAGGGGGACTCCAGTACTTC,TRBV2,TRBJ2-5,.,.
CASSKRRYREGGNCGYTF,TGTGCCAGCAGCAAACGTCGGTACAGGGAGGGCGGGAATTGTGGCTACACCTTC,TRBV21-1,TRBJ1-2,.,.
CASSSLRGSSYNEQFF,TGTGCCAGCAGCTCCCTTCGGGGGAGCTCCTACAATGAGCAGTTCTTC,TRBV7-3,TRBJ2-1,.,.
CASSLSTGPSYQETQYF,TGTGCCAGCAGTTTATCAACAGGGCCCTCGTACCAAGAGACCCAGTACTTC,TRBV27,TRBJ2-5,.,.
CASSPGGTGLNEKLFF,TGTGCCAGCAGCCCAGGAGGTACAGGGTTAAATGAAAAACTGTTTTTT,TRBV7-2,TRBJ1-4,.,.
CASSWKNEQFF,TGTGCCAGCAGCTGGAAGAATGAGCAGTTCTTC,TRBV7-2,TRBJ2-1,.,.
CASSFKGAYEQYF,TGTGCCAGCAGTTTTAAGGGGGCCTACGAGCAGTACTTC,TRBV27,TRBJ2-7,.,.
CASSLDLGYTF,TGTGCCAGCAGCTTAGATCTTGGCTACACCTTC,TRBV11-2,TRBJ1-2,.,.
CASSAGHLGGEKLFF,TGTGCCAGCAGCGCCGGACACCTCGGCGGTGAAAAACTGTTTTTT,TRBV9,TRBJ1-4,.,.
CASSAGYEQYF,TGTGCCAGCAGCGCCGGATACGAGCAGTACTTC,TRBV9,TRBJ2-7,.,few
CASSLGTSGGLGTQYF,TGTGCCAGCAGCCTAGGGACTAGCGGTGGGCTGGGGACCCAGTACTTC,TRBV11-3,TRBJ2-5,TRBD2,.
CASSILVDRPYTEAFF,TGTGCCAGTAGTATACTGGTGGACAGACCGTACACTGAAGCTTTCTTT,TRBV19,TRBJ1-1,.,.
CASSKQGLQETQYF,TGTGCCAGCAGTAAACAGGGGCTCCAAGAGACCCAGTACTTC,TRBV9,TRBJ2-5,TRBD1,.
CASSIRPSGRAKGYEQYF,TGTGCCAGTAGTATACGGCCTAGCGGGAGGGCCAAGGGATACGAGCAGTACTTC,TRBV19,TRBJ2-7,TRBD2,.
CASSLFTGPYEQYF,TGCGCCAGCAGCTTGTTTACAGGACCCTACGAGCAGTACTTC,TRBV5-1,TRBJ2-7,.,.
CASSLRFGGETQYF,TGCGCCAGCAGCCTTCGTTTCGGAGGAGAGACCCAGTACTTC,TRBV5-1,TRBJ2-5,.,.
CAWNKLAGGPETQYF,TGTGCCTGGAATAAACTAGCGGGAGGGCCAGAGACCCAGTACTTC,TRBV30,TRBJ2-5,TRBD2,.
CAIRGEGEQFF,TGTGCCATACGGGGCGAGGGTGAGCAGTTCTTC,TRBV19,TRBJ2-1,.,.
CASSQVGWETQYF,TGCGCCAGCAGCCAAGTCGGTTGGGAGACCCAGTACTTC,TRBV4-1,TRBJ2-5,.,.
CASSHPGLAEIGQYF,TGTGCCAGCAGCCATCCGGGACTAGCGGAGATAGGGCAGTACTTC,TRBV2,TRBJ2-7,TRBD2,.
CASRMQDGPYEQYF,TGCGCCAGCAGAATGCAGGACGGCCCCTACGAGCAGTACTTC,TRBV5-1,TRBJ2-7,.,.
CASTLGRTTNYGYTF,TGTGCCAGTACCTTGGGACGGACCACCAACTATGGCTACACCTTC,TRBV19,TRBJ1-2,.,few
CASSARSAGFEQYF,TGTGCCAGCAGTGCCCGTTCCGCAGGTTTTGAGCAGTACTTC,TRBV6-1,TRBJ2-7,.,.
CASSRLGGMNTEAFF,TGTGCCAGCAGTCGCCTTGGAGGGATGAACACTGAAGCTTTCTTT,TRBV2,TRBJ1-1,.,once
CASSPSSAGRWYEQYF,TGTGCCAGCAGCCCCTCGTCAGCGGGCAGATGGTACGAGCAGTACTTC,TRBV7-2,TRBJ2-7,.,.
CASSQEDLKDTEAFF,TGCGCCAGCAGCCAAGAGGACTTAAAGGACACTGAAGCTTTCTTT,TRBV4-1,TRBJ1-1,.,.
CSAGTSVNEQFF,TGCAGCGCCGGGACTAGCGTCAATGAGCAGTTCTTC,TRBV29-1,TRBJ2-1,TRBD2,once
CASSFLDREGLLEQFF,TGTGCCAGCAGTTTCCTAGACCGGGAGGGCCTGCTTGAGCAGTTCTTC,TRBV27,TRBJ2-1,TRBD2,.